This T cell receptor beta chain is drawn from a study of spatial heterogeneity in lung cancer. Looking at the study overall: Alpha-chain detections were consistently fewer than beta-chain detections among the sequences. General study results and limits: More often at tumor resection than at routine follow-up, ubiquitous expanded tumor TCRs were detected in the blood.

Each CDR3 protein gets one entry after TCRdb re-called the 5' RACE reads with MiXCR. Of approximately 52,000 distinct CDR3 sequences in the sample, less than 9% were seen once. As to time point: sample taken at primary tumor resection. The sequenced material consisted of unsorted whole RNA from tumor, nontumor lung or frozen PBMC. Donation came from about 72 patients with untreated early-stage non-small cell lung cancer. Germline V gene lookup returns CDR1 DFQATT and CDR2 SNEGSKA (reference sequence). CDR3 size: 17 residues. J gave up 6 bases and V 2 bases, and 16 bases lay outside the gene matches. This clonotype was picked up a small number of times. As yet, its antigen is unknown.

Sequencing used PBMCs, obtained at surgery. The TCR comes from a female donor with early-stage non-small cell lung cancer. The rearrangement uses TRBV20-1 and TRBJ2-3, with 8 bases that match TRBD1. CDR3 in DNA: TGCAGTGCTAGATCCCCGACAGGGGCCGCCCCTCCGGATACGCAGTATTTT. This translates into CSARSPTGAAPPDTQYF.